The 21 T cell receptor beta chains presented below share a single source sample, sequenced in a study of shared clonotypes between healthy human individuals. Naive CD8 cells lacked CD45RO and underwent positive selection for CCR7, leaving out terminally differentiated effector memory CD45RA+ cells. The method was immunoSEQ multiplex PCR; TCRdb's version includes in-frame clones alone and lacks a portion of them. This sample carries about 2,200,000 clones, about 92% of them seen once, and the ten largest clones take 1.5% to 2%. The sequenced material came from naive CD8+ T cells from PBMCs. Every receptor here comes from a young man in good health. Some clones in this sample may be carry-over from other donors' samples.

This rearrangement joins TRBV27 to TRBJ2-1; the D gene could be TRBD1 or TRBD2 (6 bases each). The CDR3 sequence is 15 residues long. V lost 8 bases, J lost 2 bases, and 16 bases lay in between. Germline-derived CDR1 and CDR2 are MNHEY and SMNVEV (reference sequence). CDR3 amino acids: CASGGGRYAYNEQFF. CDR3 sequence (DNA): TGTGCCAGCGGAGGGGGGCGGTATGCCTACAATGAGCAGTTCTTC.

This rearrangement joins TRBV28 to TRBJ2-5, with D maybe TRBD2 (5 bases). The ends were cut back, 6 bases at V and 1 base at J, with 12 bases in the middle. CDR3 length: 14 amino acids. Germline CDR1 is MDHEN and CDR2 is SYDVKM. The CDR3, as DNA: TGTGCCAGCAGCCCCAGCGGCGGCCAAGAGACCCAGTACTTC. As protein: CASSPSGGQETQYF.

The CDR3 loop reads CASSPGREDLVYEQYF. CDR3 nucleotide sequence: TGCGCCAGCAGCCCCGGGAGGGAGGATTTGGTCTACGAGCAGTACTTC. The gene calls are TRBV5-1 and TRBJ2-7; 8 nucleotides match TRBD2. After removal of 4 bases from V and 3 bases from J, the junction contained 12 bases not matched to a gene. Germline V gene sequence: CDR1 SGHRS, CDR2 YFSETQ. The CDR3 extends over 16 amino acids.

The chain combines TRBV27 with TRBJ2-3; D is ambiguous. Between the trimmed V and J ends, which lost 2 bases and 3 bases, there was a span of 6 bases. The V gene's germline CDR1 is MNHEY and CDR2 SMNVEV (reference sequence). The CDR3 runs 13 residues. This CDR3 is CASSLLITDTQYF. The CDR3 DNA follows: TGTGCCAGCAGTTTACTGATAACAGATACGCAGTATTTT.

The CDR3 sequence is CASSPLPGEGGYTF. CDR3 nucleotide sequence: TGTGCCAGCAGCCCCCTCCCAGGGGAGGGCGGCTACACCTTC. The chain joins TRBV7-9 to TRBJ1-2, with a tentative D call TRBD1 (6 bases). The CDR3 loop spans 14 amino acids. The V gene's germline CDR1 is SEHNR and CDR2 FQNEAQ (reference sequence). With 5 bases removed from V and 8 bases from J, the gap between germline ends came to 18 bases.

This sequence joins TRBV7-9 and TRBJ2-1; 9 bases match TRBD2. V shed 7 bases and J 7 bases; nucleotides not matched to a gene: 8. Germline-derived CDR1 and CDR2 are SEHNR and FQNEAQ (reference sequence). The CDR3 totals 14 residues. CDR3 amino acids: CASTSGGRANEQFF. In nucleotides, the CDR3 is TGTGCCAGCACCTCAGGCGGGAGGGCGAATGAGCAGTTCTTC.

The chain couples TRBV4-1 to TRBJ2-5; 8 bases are a match to TRBD2. The V gene's germline CDR1 is MGHRA and CDR2 YSYEKL. This CDR3 comprises 14 residues. The V and J ends lost 0 bases and 3 bases, in that order; junction bases with no gene match: 0. CDR3 loop: CASSQEGLEETQYF. As DNA, the CDR3 is TGCGCCAGCAGCCAAGAGGGACTAGAAGAGACCCAGTACTTC.

V gene TRBV29-1 combines with J gene TRBJ2-7; TRBD1 or TRBD2 may be the D gene (6 bases each). Germline CDR1 is SQVTM and CDR2 is ANQGSEA. CDR3 length: 15 amino acids. Trimming left V 3 bases short and J 2 bases short, with 17 bases between. CDR3 sequence (DNA): TGCAGCGTTGAGTTAGGGGGGATTTACCCCTACGAGCAGTACTTC. Encoded protein: CSVELGGIYPYEQYF.

This clone was counted a few times. Other DNA variants within this sample encode the same CDR3. The rearrangement joins TRBV7-9 to TRBJ1-1; TRBD1 matches at 7 bases. The CDR3 covers 14 residues. The germline CDR1 and CDR2 sequences are SEHNR and FQNEAQ (reference sequence). J gave up 0 bases and V 3 bases, and 1 base lay outside the gene matches. CDR3 amino acids: CASSLDRLNTEAFF. CDR3 bases: TGTGCCAGCAGCTTGGACAGGTTGAACACTGAAGCTTTCTTT.

The chain combines TRBV5-5 with TRBJ2-1; D call uncertain. CDR1 SGHKS and CDR2 YYEKEE come from the germline V gene (reference sequence). Trimming removed 1 base at V and 6 bases at J, with 2 bases between. This CDR3 is 11 amino acids long. The CDR3 loop reads CASSLINEQFF. CDR3 sequence (DNA): TGTGCCAGCAGCTTGATCAATGAGCAGTTCTTC.

The rearrangement joins TRBV5-1 to TRBJ1-1; D might be TRBD1 (6 bases). Germline V gives CDR1 SGHRS, CDR2 YFSETQ. V was clipped by 4 bases and J by 5 bases, with 12 bases between them. This CDR3 region has 13 residues. CDR3 in amino acids: CASSPGAGTEAFF. DNA of the CDR3: TGCGCCAGCAGCCCGGGGGCGGGTACTGAAGCTTTCTTT.

CDR3: CASSPSLAGDYNEQFF. The CDR3 coding sequence is TGTGCCAGCTCCCCGTCACTAGCGGGGGATTACAATGAGCAGTTCTTC. The chain has TRBV18 and TRBJ2-1; TRBD2 agrees at 11 bases. Per the germline V gene, CDR1 is KGHSH and CDR2 is LQKENI. V trimming: 6 bases; J trimming: 4 bases; junction bases outside the gene matches: 8. The CDR3 runs 16 residues.

This clone was found once. The CDR3 region is CASSVYGSGYEQYF. CDR3 in DNA: TGTGCCAGCAGCGTATACGGGAGCGGGTACGAGCAGTACTTC. The chain joins TRBV9 to TRBJ2-7, with TRBD2 as a possible D gene (6 bases). Germline values: CDR1 SGDLS, CDR2 YYNGEE. CDR3 size: 14 residues. V was trimmed by 1 base and J by 4 bases, leaving 12 bases between them. The variable domain in full, completed from reference TRBV9 and TRBJ2-7, reads DSGVTQTPKHLITATGQRVTLRCSPRSGDLSVYWYQQSLDQGLQFLIQYYNGEERAKGNILERFSAQQFPDLHSELNLSSLELGDSALYFCASSVYGSGYEQYFGPGTRLTVT.

The rearrangement uses TRBV19 and TRBJ2-1; possible D gene TRBD1, 5 bases. The CDR3 length is 15 residues. Trimming removed 3 bases from V and 4 bases from J, with 13 bases in between. CDR1 LNHDA and CDR2 SQIVND come from the germline V gene (reference sequence). The CDR3 sequence: CASSMGPPVYNEQFF. CDR3 bases: TGTGCCAGTAGTATGGGGCCCCCGGTATACAATGAGCAGTTCTTC.

The gene calls are TRBV4-1 and TRBJ2-5; 9 bases fit TRBD2. The CDR3 has 16 residues. Germline-derived CDR1 and CDR2 are MGHRA and YSYEKL. V was pared by 4 bases and J by 4 bases, with 10 bases of the junction left unmatched. Here the CDR3 DNA reads TGCGCCAGCAGCCCTGCTGCTCTAGCGGGGACAGAGACCCAGTACTTC. As protein: CASSPAALAGTETQYF.

The V gene is TRBV28, the J gene TRBJ2-7; 8 nucleotides match TRBD1. In germline, CDR1 is MDHEN, CDR2 SYDVKM. The V segment lost 5 bases and the J segment 2 bases; nucleotides outside the gene matches: 8. The CDR3 contains 15 residues. CDR3 nucleotide sequence: TGTGCCAGCAGTCCCCACCGGGACAGGACCTACGAGCAGTACTTC. Translation gives CASSPHRDRTYEQYF.

V usage is TRBV4-3 and J usage is TRBJ1-5, with D unclear. The CDR3 spans 15 residues. V was cut by 3 bases and J by 4 bases, with 13 bases left in between. Germline CDR1 is LGHNA and CDR2 is YSLEER. The CDR3 DNA sequence: TGCGCCAGCAGCCAGGGGAGAGCGACTAATCAGCCCCAGCATTTT. Protein sequence: CASSQGRATNQPQHF.

The sample holds one count of this clone. The chain uses TRBV27 and TRBJ2-5; 8 nucleotides align to TRBD1. Germline CDR1 is MNHEY and CDR2 is SMNVEV (reference sequence). V gave up 4 bases and J gave up 12 bases; unmatched junction bases: 7. The CDR3 is 12 amino acids. The CDR3 reads CASSSLDRVEYF. CDR3 nucleotide sequence: TGTGCCAGCAGTTCCTTGGACAGGGTAGAGTACTTC.

This clone was picked up one time. The J gene is TRBJ2-5, the V gene TRBV29-1; 13 nucleotides agree with TRBD2. The J call is doubtful: the DNA matches TRBJ2-7 better. Germline loops: CDR1 SQVTM, CDR2 ANQGSEA. The CDR3 spans 14 residues. CDR3 nucleotides: TGCAGCGTGGAGACTAGCGGGAGGACCTACGAGCAGTACTTC. Protein: CSVETSGRTYEQYF.

This clone was counted once. The rearrangement links TRBV14 to TRBJ2-3, with 7 bases aligning to TRBD1. Trimming cost V 2 bases and J 2 bases; bases outside gene matches: 13. The CDR3 length is 18 residues. Germline V lookup: CDR1 SGHDN, CDR2 FVKESK. The CDR3 bases are TGTGCCAGCAGCCAAATGTACACCGGGGACAGCTACACAGATACGCAGTATTTT. Its protein product is CASSQMYTGDSYTDTQYF.

Worth noting for this clone: Other DNA sequences within the sample encode an identical CDR3. CDR3 in DNA: TGTGCCAGCAGCTTAGCGAACGGAGAAGAGACCCAGTACTTC. Translating gives CASSLANGEETQYF. The chain employs TRBV7-9 and TRBJ2-5; D is undetermined. V was shortened by 0 bases and J by 3 bases, with 8 bases between the two germline ends. Germline lookup yields CDR1 SEHNR and CDR2 FQNEAQ (reference sequence). The CDR3 has 14 amino acids. Variable domain in full (rest from reference TRBV7-9 and TRBJ2-5): DTGVSQNPRHKITKRGQNVTFRCDPISEHNRLYWYRQTLGQGPEFLTYFQNEAQLEKSRLLSDRFSAERPKGSFSTLEIQRTEQGDSAMYLCASSLANGEETQYFGPGTRLLVL.